This TCR beta chain was documented in a study of OX40 agonist ivuxolimab in advanced cancers. Profiling relied on immunoSEQ multiplex PCR, and the TCRdb table lists in-frame clones only, not all of them. Of 45,000 to 60,000 clones in the sample, roughly four fifths were seen once. CDR1 is MNHEY, CDR2 SVGAGI, per germline. The CDR3 length is 15 residues. Trimming shortened V by 6 bases and J by 0 bases, and 9 bases separated the two germline ends. Source: CD4+ or CD8+ T cells sorted from blood, taken in a trial of the OX40 agonist ivuxolimab. The rearrangement joins TRBV6-5 to TRBJ1-6; D not resolved. The TCR originated in an adult with an advanced solid tumor such as melanoma, head and neck, liver or kidney cancer. CDR3 nucleotides: TGTGCCAGCAGGCTAGATAACTCCTATAATTCACCCCTCCACTTT. Protein product: CASRLDNSYNSPLHF.